This TCR beta chain stems from a study of cytomegalovirus exposure and HLA in healthy donors. Study-wide findings and caveats: Based on reports, TCR beta sequences accurately predicted HLA-A and HLA-B alleles for most subjects. Sequencing likely generated an artifact that appeared as a cluster of highly shared sequence variants. The study assumed roughly uniform donor sequencing depth for presence/absence analyses.

Every donor was a healthy person donating bone marrow. Of note for this clone: Its specificity is not known.

The PCR contained 60 Vbeta and 13 Jbeta primers. The repertoire was sequenced with immunoSEQ multiplex PCR; TCRdb's copy has only in-frame clones and lacks some. The repertoire holds about 160,000 clones, with 80% as singletons. The junction had 8 bases not matched to a gene; V was cut back by 7 bases and J by 10 bases. The CDR3 contains 13 residues. Germline CDR1 reads SGHTA; CDR2 reads FQGNSA. Material for sequencing was PBMCs. The chain recombines TRBV7-2 with TRBJ2-1; 9 bases fit TRBD1. This receptor was obtained from a young man in good health and CMV-seronegative. The CDR3 region is CASNRDRAGEQFF. The CDR3 DNA sequence: TGTGCCAGCAACCGGGACAGGGCGGGAGAGCAGTTCTTC.